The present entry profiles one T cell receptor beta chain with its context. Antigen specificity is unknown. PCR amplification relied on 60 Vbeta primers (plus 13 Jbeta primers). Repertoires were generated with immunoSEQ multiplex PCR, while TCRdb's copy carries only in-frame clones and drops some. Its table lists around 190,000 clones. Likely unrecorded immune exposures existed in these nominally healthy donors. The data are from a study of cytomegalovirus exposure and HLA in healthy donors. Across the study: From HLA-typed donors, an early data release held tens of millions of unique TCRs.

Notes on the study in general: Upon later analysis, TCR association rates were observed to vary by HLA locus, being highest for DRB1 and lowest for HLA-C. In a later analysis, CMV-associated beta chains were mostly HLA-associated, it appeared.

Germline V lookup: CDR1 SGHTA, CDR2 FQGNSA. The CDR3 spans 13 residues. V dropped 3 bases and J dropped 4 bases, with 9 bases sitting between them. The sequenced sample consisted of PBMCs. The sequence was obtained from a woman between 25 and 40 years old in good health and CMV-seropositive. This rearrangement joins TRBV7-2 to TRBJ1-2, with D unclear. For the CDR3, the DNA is TGTGCCAGCAGCTTTGGGCGCAGCTATGGCTACACCTTC. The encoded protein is CASSFGRSYGYTF.